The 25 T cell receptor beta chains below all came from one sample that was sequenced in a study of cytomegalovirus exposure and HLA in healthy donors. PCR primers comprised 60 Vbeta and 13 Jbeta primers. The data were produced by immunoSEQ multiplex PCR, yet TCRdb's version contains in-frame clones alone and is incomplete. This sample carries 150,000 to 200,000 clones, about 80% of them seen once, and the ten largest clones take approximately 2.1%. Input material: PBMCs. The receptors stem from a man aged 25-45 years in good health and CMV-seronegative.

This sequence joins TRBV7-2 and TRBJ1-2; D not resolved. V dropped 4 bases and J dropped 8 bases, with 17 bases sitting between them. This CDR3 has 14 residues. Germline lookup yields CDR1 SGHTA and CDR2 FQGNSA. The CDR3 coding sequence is TGTGCCAGCAGCTCAAATCCCGCAGTTGTGGGCTACACCTTC. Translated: CASSSNPAVVGYTF.

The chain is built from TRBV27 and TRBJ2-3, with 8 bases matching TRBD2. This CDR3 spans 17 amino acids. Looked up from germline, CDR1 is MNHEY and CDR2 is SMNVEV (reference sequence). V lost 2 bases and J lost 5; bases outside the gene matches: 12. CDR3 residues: CASSLREAGAPGDTQYF. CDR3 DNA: TGTGCCAGCAGTTTAAGAGAAGCGGGAGCCCCGGGAGATACGCAGTATTTT.

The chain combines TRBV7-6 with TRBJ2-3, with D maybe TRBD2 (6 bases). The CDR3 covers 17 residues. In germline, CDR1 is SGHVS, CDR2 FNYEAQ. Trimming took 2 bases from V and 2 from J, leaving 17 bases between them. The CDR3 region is CASSLSWGERYTDTQYF. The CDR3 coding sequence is TGTGCCAGCAGCTTAAGTTGGGGGGAGCGATACACAGATACGCAGTATTTT.

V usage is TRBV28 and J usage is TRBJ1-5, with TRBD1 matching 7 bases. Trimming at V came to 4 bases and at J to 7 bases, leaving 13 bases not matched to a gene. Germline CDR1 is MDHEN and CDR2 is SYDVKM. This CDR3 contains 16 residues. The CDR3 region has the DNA TGTGCCAGCAGTTCCCCTGACAGGGACCCTAGGCAGCCCCAGCATTTT. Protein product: CASSSPDRDPRQPQHF.

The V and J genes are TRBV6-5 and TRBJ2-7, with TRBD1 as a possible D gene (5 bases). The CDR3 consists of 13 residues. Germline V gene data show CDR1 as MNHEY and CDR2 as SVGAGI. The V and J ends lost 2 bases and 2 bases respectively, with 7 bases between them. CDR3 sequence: CASSYAGPYEQYF. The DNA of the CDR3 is TGTGCCAGCAGTTACGCAGGGCCCTACGAGCAGTACTTC.

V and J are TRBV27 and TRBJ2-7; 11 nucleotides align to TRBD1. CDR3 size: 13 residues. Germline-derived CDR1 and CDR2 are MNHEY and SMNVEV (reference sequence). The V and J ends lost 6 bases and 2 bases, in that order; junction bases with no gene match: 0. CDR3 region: CASRGQGAYEQYF. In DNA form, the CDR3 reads TGTGCCAGCAGGGGACAGGGGGCCTACGAGCAGTACTTC.

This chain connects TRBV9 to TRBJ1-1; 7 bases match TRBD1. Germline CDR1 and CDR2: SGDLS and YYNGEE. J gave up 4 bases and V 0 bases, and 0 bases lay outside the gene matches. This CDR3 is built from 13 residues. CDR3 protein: CASSVGQGTEAFF. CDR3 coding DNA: TGTGCCAGCAGCGTAGGACAGGGCACTGAAGCTTTCTTT. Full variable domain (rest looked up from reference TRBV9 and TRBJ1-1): DSGVTQTPKHLITATGQRVTLRCSPRSGDLSVYWYQQSLDQGLQFLIQYYNGEERAKGNILERFSAQQFPDLHSELNLSSLELGDSALYFCASSVGQGTEAFFGQGTRLTVV.

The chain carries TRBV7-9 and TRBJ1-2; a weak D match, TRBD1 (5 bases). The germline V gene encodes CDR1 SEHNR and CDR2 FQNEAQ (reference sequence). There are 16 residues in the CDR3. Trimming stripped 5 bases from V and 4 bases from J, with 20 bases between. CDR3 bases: TGTGCCAGCAGCCCCAAATTAGGGGCGCATAGCTATGGCTACACCTTC. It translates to CASSPKLGAHSYGYTF. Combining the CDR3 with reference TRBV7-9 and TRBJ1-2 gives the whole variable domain DTGVSQNPRHKITKRGQNVTFRCDPISEHNRLYWYRQTLGQGPEFLTYFQNEAQLEKSRLLSDRFSAERPKGSFSTLEIQRTEQGDSAMYLCASSPKLGAHSYGYTFGSGTRLTVV.

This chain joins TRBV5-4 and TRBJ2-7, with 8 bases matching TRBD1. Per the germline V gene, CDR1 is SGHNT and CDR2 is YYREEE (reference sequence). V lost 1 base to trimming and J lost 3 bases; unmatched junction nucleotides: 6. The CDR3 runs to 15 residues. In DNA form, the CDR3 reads TGTGCCAGCAGCTTGCCTCCAGGGGGCCGCTACGAGCAGTACTTC. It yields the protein CASSLPPGGRYEQYF. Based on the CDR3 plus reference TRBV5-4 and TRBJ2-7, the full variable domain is ETGVTQSPTHLIKTRGQQVTLRCSSQSGHNTVSWYQQALGQGPQFIFQYYREEENGRGNFPPRFSGLQFPNYSSELNVNALELDDSALYLCASSLPPGGRYEQYFGPGTRLTVT.

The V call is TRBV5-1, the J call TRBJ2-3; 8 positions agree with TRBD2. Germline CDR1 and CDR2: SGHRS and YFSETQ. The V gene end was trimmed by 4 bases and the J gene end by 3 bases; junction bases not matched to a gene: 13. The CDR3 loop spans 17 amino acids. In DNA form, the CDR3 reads TGCGCCAGCAGCCTTAAGCGGGAGTTTTTGGCTACAGATACGCAGTATTTT. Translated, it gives CASSLKREFLATDTQYF.

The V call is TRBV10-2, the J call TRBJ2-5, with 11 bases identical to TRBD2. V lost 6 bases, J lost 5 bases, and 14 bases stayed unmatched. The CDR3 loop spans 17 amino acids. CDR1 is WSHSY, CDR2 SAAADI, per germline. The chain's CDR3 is CASRKTSGVPGGETQYF. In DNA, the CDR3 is TGCGCCAGCAGAAAGACTAGCGGGGTGCCCGGTGGGGAGACCCAGTACTTC.

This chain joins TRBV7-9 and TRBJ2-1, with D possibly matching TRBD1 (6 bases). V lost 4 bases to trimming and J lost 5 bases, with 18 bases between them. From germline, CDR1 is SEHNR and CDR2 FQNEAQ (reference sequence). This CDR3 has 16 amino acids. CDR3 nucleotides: TGTGCCAGCAGCTCGGGGCAGGGGTCTGTTGACAATGAGCAGTTCTTC. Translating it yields CASSSGQGSVDNEQFF. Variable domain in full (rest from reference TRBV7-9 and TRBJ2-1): DTGVSQNPRHKITKRGQNVTFRCDPISEHNRLYWYRQTLGQGPEFLTYFQNEAQLEKSRLLSDRFSAERPKGSFSTLEIQRTEQGDSAMYLCASSSGQGSVDNEQFFGPGTRLTVL.

Here the CDR3 reads CAWSVVPSAGGVAKNIQYF. The CDR3 nucleotides read TGTGCCTGGAGTGTAGTCCCTAGCGCTGGGGGGGTAGCCAAAAACATTCAGTACTTC. This chain links TRBV30 with TRBJ2-4; TRBD2 matches 7 bases. The CDR3 is 19 residues long. Trimming removed 0 bases from V and 0 bases from J; junction bases left unmatched: 14. CDR1 and CDR2 (germline): GTSNPN, SVGIG (reference sequence).

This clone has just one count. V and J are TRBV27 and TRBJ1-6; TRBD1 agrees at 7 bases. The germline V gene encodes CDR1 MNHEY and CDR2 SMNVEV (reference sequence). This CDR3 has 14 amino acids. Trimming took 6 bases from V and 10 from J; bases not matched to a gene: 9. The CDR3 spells CASSQKTGPSPLHF. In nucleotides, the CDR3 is TGTGCCAGCAGCCAAAAGACAGGGCCCTCACCCCTCCACTTT.

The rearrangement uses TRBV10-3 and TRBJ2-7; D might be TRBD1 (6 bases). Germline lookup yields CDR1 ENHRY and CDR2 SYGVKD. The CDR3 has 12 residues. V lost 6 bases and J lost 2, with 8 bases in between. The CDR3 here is CAIRDSPYEQYF. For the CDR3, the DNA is TGTGCCATCAGGGACAGTCCCTACGAGCAGTACTTC.

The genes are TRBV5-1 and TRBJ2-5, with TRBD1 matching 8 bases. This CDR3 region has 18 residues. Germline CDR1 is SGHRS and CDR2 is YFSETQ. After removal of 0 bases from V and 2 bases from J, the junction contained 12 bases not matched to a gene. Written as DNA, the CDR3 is TGCGCCAGCAGCTTGGGGGCAGGGGGCCAGGTTGATCAAGAGACCCAGTACTTC. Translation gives CASSLGAGGQVDQETQYF.

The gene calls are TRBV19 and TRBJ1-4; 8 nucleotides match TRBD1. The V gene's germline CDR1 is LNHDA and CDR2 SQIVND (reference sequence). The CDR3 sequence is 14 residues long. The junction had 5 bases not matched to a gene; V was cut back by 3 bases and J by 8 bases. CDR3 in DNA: TGTGCCAGTAGTATCTTACAGGGGGGAGAAAAACTGTTTTTT. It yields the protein CASSILQGGEKLFF.

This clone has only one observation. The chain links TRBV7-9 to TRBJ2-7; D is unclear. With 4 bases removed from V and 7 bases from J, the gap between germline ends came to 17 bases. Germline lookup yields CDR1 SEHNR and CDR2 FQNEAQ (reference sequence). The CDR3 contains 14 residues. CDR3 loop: CASSSQALIGEQYF. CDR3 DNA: TGTGCCAGCAGCTCCCAGGCCCTAATTGGAGAGCAGTACTTC.

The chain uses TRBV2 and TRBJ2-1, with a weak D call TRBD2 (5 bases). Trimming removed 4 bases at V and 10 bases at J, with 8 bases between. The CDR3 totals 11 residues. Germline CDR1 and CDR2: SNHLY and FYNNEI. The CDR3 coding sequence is TGTGCCAGCAGTGTGGTAGCGGAGCAGTTCTTC. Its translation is CASSVVAEQFF.

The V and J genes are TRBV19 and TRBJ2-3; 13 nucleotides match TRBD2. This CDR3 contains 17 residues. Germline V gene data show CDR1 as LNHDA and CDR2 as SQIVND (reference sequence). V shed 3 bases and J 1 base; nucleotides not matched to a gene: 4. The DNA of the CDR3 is TGTGCCAGTAGTATCCCCGGACTAGCGGGGGGCACAGATACGCAGTATTTT. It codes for CASSIPGLAGGTDTQYF.

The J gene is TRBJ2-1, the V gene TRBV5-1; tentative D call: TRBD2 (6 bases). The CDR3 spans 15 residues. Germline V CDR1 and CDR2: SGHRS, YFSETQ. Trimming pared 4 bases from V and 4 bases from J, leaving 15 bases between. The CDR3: CASSPSGVGYNEQFF. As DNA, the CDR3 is TGCGCCAGCAGCCCCTCGGGAGTCGGTTACAATGAGCAGTTCTTC.

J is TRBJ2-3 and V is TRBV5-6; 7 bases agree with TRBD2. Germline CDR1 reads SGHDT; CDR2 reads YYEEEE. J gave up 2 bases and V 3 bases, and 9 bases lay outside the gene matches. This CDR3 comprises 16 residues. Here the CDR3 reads CASSSAGVLVTDTQYF. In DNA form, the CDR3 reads TGTGCCAGCAGCTCCGCGGGGGTGCTCGTCACAGATACGCAGTATTTT.

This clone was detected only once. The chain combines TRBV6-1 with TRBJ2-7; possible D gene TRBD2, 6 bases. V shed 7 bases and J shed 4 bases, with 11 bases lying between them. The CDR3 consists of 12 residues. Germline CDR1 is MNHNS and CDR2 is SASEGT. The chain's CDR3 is CASIRREYEQYF. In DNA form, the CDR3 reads TGTGCCAGCATTCGGAGGGAGTACGAGCAGTACTTC.

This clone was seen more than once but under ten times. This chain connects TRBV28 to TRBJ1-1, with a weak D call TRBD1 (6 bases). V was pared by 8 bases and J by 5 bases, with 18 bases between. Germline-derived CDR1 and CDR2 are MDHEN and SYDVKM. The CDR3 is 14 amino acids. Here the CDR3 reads CASYNPGEGTEAFF. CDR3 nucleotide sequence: TGTGCCAGCTACAACCCAGGGGAAGGAACTGAAGCTTTCTTT.

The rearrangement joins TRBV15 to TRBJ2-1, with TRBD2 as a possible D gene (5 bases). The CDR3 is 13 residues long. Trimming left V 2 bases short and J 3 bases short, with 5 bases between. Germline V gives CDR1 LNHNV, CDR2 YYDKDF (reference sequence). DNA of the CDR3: TGTGCCACCAGCAGAAGCGGCTACAATGAGCAGTTCTTC. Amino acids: CATSRSGYNEQFF.